These 3 T cell receptor beta chains came from one sample sequenced in a study of CD4 T cells in relation to SARS-CoV-2 and coronaviruses (dated by TCRdb to the early 2020s). The library was built by means of the immunoSEQ multiplex PCR assay. Not all clones reach the TCRdb copy of this immuneACCESS table, which keeps in-frame sequences only. Checked studies attribute under half of the gap to unresolved V genes and leave the rest unexplained. This sample lists about 21,000 clones; over 70% were detected once. The ten largest account for about 15% of the sample. Their antigens are not known. CD4+ T cells from unexposed donors were collected before the COVID-19 pandemic (2011-2018). After 10 days of culture, CD4+ T cells were isolated with the EasySep CD4+ T cell isolation kit. Sequenced: CD4+ T cells from PBMCs, cultured in vitro. The receptors originated from a human donor in good health.

This clone was detected a few times. The J gene is TRBJ1-1, the V gene TRBV6-5, with D possibly matching TRBD1 (5 bases). This CDR3 is built from 11 residues. Germline V gene data show CDR1 as MNHEY and CDR2 as SVGAGI. V lost 10 bases, J lost 5 bases, and 11 bases lay in between. For the CDR3, the DNA is TGTGCCACAAAGAGGGGAACTGAAGCTTTCTTT. Its translation is CATKRGTEAFF.

The V and J genes are TRBV15 and TRBJ2-2; D unresolved. CDR1 and CDR2 from the germline V gene are LNHNV and YYDKDF (reference sequence). This CDR3 has 15 amino acids. The V gene lost 3 bases and the J gene lost 3 bases, with 11 bases spanning the gap. The CDR3 nucleotides read TGTGCCACCAGCAGCTATGTTATGGACACCGGGGAGCTGTTTTTT. It specifies CATSSYVMDTGELFF.

The chain combines TRBV5-1 with TRBJ2-5; 11 bases line up with TRBD2. The junction had 7 bases not matched to a gene; V was cut back by 2 bases and J by 1 base. CDR1 is SGHRS, CDR2 YFSETQ, per germline. This CDR3 is built from 17 residues. The CDR3 here is CASSLQGTSGFQETQYF. The DNA for the CDR3 is TGCGCCAGCAGCTTACAGGGGACTAGCGGATTCCAAGAGACCCAGTACTTC.